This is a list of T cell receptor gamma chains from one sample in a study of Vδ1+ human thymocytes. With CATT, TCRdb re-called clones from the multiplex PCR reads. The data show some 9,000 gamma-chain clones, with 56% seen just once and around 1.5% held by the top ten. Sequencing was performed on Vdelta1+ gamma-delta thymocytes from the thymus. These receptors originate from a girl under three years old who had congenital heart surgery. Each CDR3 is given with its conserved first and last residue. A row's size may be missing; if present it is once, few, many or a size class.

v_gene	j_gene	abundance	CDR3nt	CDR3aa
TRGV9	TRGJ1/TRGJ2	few	TGTGCCTTGTGGGAGGTGTATTATAAGAAACTCTTT	CALWEVYYKKLF
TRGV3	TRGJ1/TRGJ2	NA	TGTGCCACCTGGGACAGGGACTGTGCGTATTATAAGAAACTCTTT	CATWDRDCAYYKKLF
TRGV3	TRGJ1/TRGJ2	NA	TGTGCCACCTGGGACTGGCTTTATTATAAGAAACTCTTT	CATWDWLYYKKLF
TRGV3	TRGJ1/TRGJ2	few	TGTGCCACCTGGGACAGGCCAATGGGGAATTATTATAAGAAACTCTTT	CATWDRPMGNYYKKLF
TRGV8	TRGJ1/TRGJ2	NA	TGTGCCACCTGGGTCTGGTATCGTTATAAGAAACTCTTT	CATWVWYRYKKLF
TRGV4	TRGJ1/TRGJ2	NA	TGTGCCACCTGGGGTCTTGATTTGGATTATAAGAAACTCTTT	CATWGLDLDYKKLF
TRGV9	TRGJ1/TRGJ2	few	TGTGCCTTGTGGGAGGTGGATTATTATAAGAAACTCTTT	CALWEVDYYKKLF
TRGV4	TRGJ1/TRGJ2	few	TGTGCCACCTGGGATAGTGTAGAAAATTATTATAAGAAACTCTTT	CATWDSVENYYKKLF
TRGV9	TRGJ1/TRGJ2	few	TGTGCCTTGTGGGAGGTGCGAAGATATAAGAAACTCTTT	CALWEVRRYKKLF
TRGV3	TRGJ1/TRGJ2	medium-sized	TGTGCCACCTGGGACAGGCGGGAGAAACTCTTT	CATWDRREKLF
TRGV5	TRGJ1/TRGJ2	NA	TGTGCCACCTGGGACCGGAGGTATTATAAGAAACTCTTT	CATWDRRYYKKLF
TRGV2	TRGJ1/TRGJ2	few	TGTGCCACCTGGGACGGCCTTTATTATAAGAAACTCTTT	CATWDGLYYKKLF
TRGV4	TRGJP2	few	TGTGCCACCTGGGTCAGTAGTGATTGGATCAAGACGTTT	CATWVSSDWIKTF
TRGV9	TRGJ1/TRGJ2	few	TGTGCCTTGTGGGAGGCGAACTTTAAACACCTTAAGAAACTCTTT	CALWEANFKHLKKLF
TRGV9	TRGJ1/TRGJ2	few	TGTGCCTTGTGGGAGGTGAGGTATTATAAGAAACTCTTT	CALWEVRYYKKLF
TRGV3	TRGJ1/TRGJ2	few	TGTGCCACCTGGGACAAGCCCCCCTTGGGCTATTATAAGAAACTCTTT	CATWDKPPLGYYKKLF
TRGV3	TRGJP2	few	TGTGCCACCTGGGACAGGCCAAGTGATTGGATCAAGACGTTT	CATWDRPSDWIKTF
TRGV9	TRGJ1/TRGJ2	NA	TGTGCCTTGTCGGAAAGGAAGAAACTCTTT	CALSERKKLF
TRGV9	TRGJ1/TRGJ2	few	TGTGCCTTGTGGGAGGCAACCCCTTATTATAAGAAACTCTTT	CALWEATPYYKKLF
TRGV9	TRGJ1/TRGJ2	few	TGTGCCTTGTGGGAGGTGCTGAATTATAAGAAACTCTTT	CALWEVLNYKKLF
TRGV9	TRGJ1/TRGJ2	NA	TGTGCCTTGTGGGGGAGGGGGAAACTCTTT	CALWGRGKLF
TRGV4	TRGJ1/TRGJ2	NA	TGTGCCACCTGGGATGGTGCTCACGGGACACATAAGAAACTCTTT	CATWDGAHGTHKKLF
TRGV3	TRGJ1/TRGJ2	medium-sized	TGTGCCACCTGGGACGGTAATTATTATAAGAAACTCTTT	CATWDGNYYKKLF
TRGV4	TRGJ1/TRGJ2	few	TGTGCCACCTGGGCCTATTATAAGAAACTCTTT	CATWAYYKKLF
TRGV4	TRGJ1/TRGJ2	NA	TGTGCCACCTGGGATGTCACCTGTTCTTATTATAAGAAACTCTTT	CATWDVTCSYYKKLF
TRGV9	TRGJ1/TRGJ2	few	TGTGCCTTGTGGGAGGCTCAACTCTTT	CALWEAQLF
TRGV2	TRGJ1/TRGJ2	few	TGTGCCACCTGGGACGCGGATTATTATAAGAAACTCTTT	CATWDADYYKKLF
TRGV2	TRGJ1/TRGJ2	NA	TGTGCCACCTGGGACGAAGACCTCAATAAGAAACTCTTT	CATWDEDLNKKLF
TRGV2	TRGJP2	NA	TGTGCCACCTGGGATGATTGGGGTAGTGATTGGATCAAGACGTTT	CATWDDWGSDWIKTF
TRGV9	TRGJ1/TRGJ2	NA	TGTGCCCTGTGGCCGCTTGGGTATTATAAGAAACTCTTT	CALWPLGYYKKLF
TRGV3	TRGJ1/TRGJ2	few	TGTGCCACCTGGGACGGGGACCATAAGAAACTCTTT	CATWDGDHKKLF
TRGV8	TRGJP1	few	TGTGCCACCTGGGCTTTTGGTTGGTTCAAGATATTT	CATWAFGWFKIF
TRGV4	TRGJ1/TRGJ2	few	TGTGCCACCTGGGATCAGGACAATTATAAGAAACTCTTT	CATWDQDNYKKLF
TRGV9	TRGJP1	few	TGTGCCTTGTCTGGTTGGTTCAAGATATTT	CALSGWFKIF
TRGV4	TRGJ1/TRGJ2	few	TGTGCCACCTGGGATTTTTACCCGAATTATTATAAGAAACTCTTT	CATWDFYPNYYKKLF
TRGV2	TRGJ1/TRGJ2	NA	TGTGCCACCTGGGACGGCAATAAGAAACTCTTT	CATWDGNKKLF
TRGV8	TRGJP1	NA	TGTGCCACCTGGGATCTGATGGGTTGGTTCAAGATATTT	CATWDLMGWFKIF
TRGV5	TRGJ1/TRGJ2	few	TGTGCCACCTGGGACCGGAAGAAACTCTTT	CATWDRKKLF
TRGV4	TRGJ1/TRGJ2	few	TGTGCCACCTGGGATCCCCCGGCGAATTATTATAAGAAACTCTTT	CATWDPPANYYKKLF
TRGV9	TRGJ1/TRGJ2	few	TGTGCCTTGTGGGAGGTGCAGCCGCGCTATTATAAGAATCTCTTT	CALWEVQPRYYKNLF
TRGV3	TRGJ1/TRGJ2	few	TGTGCCACCTGGGACAGGCAGCAAAACAAACTCTTT	CATWDRQQNKLF
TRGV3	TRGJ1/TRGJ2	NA	TGTGCCACCTGGGACAGGTCCGATTATTATAAGAAACTCTTT	CATWDRSDYYKKLF
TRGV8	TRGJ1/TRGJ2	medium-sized	TGTGCCACCTGGGGTTATTATAAGAAACTCTTT	CATWGYYKKLF
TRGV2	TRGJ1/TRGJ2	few	TGTGCCACCTGGGACGGGAACATTAATTATAAGAAACTCTTT	CATWDGNINYKKLF
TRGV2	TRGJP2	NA	TGTGCCACCTGGGACGGGCCGGATAATGGTTGGATCAAGACGTTT	CATWDGPDNGWIKTF
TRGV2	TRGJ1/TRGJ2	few	TGTGCCACCTGGGACAGAGACAAGAAACTCTTT	CATWDRDKKLF